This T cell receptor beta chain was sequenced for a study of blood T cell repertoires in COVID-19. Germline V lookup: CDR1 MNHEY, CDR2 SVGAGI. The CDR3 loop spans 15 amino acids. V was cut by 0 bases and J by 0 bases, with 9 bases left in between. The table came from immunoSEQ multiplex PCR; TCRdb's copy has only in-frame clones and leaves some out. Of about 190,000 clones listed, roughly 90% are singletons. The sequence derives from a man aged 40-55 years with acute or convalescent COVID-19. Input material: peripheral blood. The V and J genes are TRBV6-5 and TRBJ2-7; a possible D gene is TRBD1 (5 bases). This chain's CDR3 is CASSYSNQGSYEQYF. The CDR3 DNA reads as TGTGCCAGCAGTTACTCGAACCAGGGCTCCTACGAGCAGTACTTC.